These 11 T cell receptor beta chains were sequenced from one sample in a study of T cell responses to AZD1222 COVID-19 vaccine. Produced via immunoSEQ multiplex PCR; TCRdb's table is partial and in-frame only. The top ten clones hold about 3.9% of a sample with 150,000 to 200,000 clones, about 92% of them seen once. The specimen was peripheral blood, collected on day 0 of AZD1222 vaccination. Source of these receptors: an adult in good health.

V is TRBV6-5 and J is TRBJ1-6; 7 nucleotides match TRBD1. V shed 0 bases, J shed 6 bases, and the junction held 5 bases outside the gene matches. Germline V gene data show CDR1 as MNHEY and CDR2 as SVGAGI. The CDR3 loop spans 16 amino acids. This CDR3 is CASSYSTGRRNSPLHF. The CDR3 nucleotides read TGTGCCAGCAGTTACTCGACAGGGAGACGTAATTCACCCCTCCACTTT.

The chain employs TRBV3-1 (or the pseudogene TRBV3-2) and TRBJ1-3; TRBD1 matches 8 bases. With 3 bases clipped from V and 2 bases from J, the junction kept 3 bases outside the gene matches. Germline V gene sequence: CDR1 LGHDT, CDR2 YNNKEL (reference sequence). The CDR3 is 15 residues long. CDR3 coding DNA: TGTGCCAGCAGCCATGCAGGGGGCCCTGGAAACACCATATATTTT. Translating gives CASSHAGGPGNTIYF.

V and J are TRBV21-1 and TRBJ2-7; TRBD2 is the table's D call and was not checked against the DNA. TRBV21-1 is a listed pseudogene. The CDR3 has 15 amino acids. Here the CDR3 DNA reads TGTGCCAGCAGCAAGAGCGGGGACACAAACTACGAGCAGTACTTC. Its translation: CASSKSGDTNYEQYF.

The rearrangement joins TRBV10-3 to TRBJ1-1, with D perhaps matching TRBD1 (5 bases). Trimming pared 3 bases from V and 6 bases from J, leaving 17 bases between. This CDR3 is built from 15 residues. Germline V gives CDR1 ENHRY, CDR2 SYGVKD. CDR3 protein: CAISDRTQDIAEAFF. DNA of the CDR3: TGTGCCATCAGTGATCGAACCCAGGACATTGCTGAAGCTTTCTTT.

This chain uses TRBV5-1 with TRBJ2-7; D is possibly TRBD1 (6 bases). There are 14 residues in the CDR3. Germline-derived CDR1 and CDR2 are SGHRS and YFSETQ. V was cut by 3 bases and J by 3 bases, with 13 bases left in between. Here the CDR3 reads CASSSGQTYYEQYF. In DNA form, the CDR3 reads TGCGCCAGCAGCTCCGGACAGACATACTACGAGCAGTACTTC.

The chain employs TRBV10-1 and TRBJ2-3; D could derive from TRBD1 or TRBD2 (5 bases each). The CDR3 has 12 residues. The germline gives CDR1 WNHNN, CDR2 SYGVQD (reference sequence). V was trimmed by 8 bases and J by 6 bases, leaving 12 bases between them. Here the CDR3 reads CASGDRWDTQYF. The CDR3 DNA is TGCGCCAGCGGGGACCGTTGGGATACGCAGTATTTT.

The rearrangement links TRBV9 to TRBJ1-1; D may be TRBD1 (5 bases). The CDR3 spans 14 residues. V was pared by 4 bases and J by 5 bases, with 15 bases between. Germline V CDR1 and CDR2: SGDLS, YYNGEE. DNA for the CDR3: TGTGCCAGCAGCCCCAGGGCGTTTGGGACTGAAGCTTTCTTT. As protein: CASSPRAFGTEAFF.

The V call is TRBV9, the J call TRBJ2-5; D ambiguous. Germline V lookup: CDR1 SGDLS, CDR2 YYNGEE. This CDR3 is 16 amino acids long. V was clipped by 4 bases and J by 5 bases, with 21 bases between them. The CDR3 DNA follows: TGTGCCAGCAGCAGAATCGGCCCAGTGGGGATCGAGACCCAGTACTTC. It translates to CASSRIGPVGIETQYF.

V gene TRBV2 combines with J gene TRBJ1-6; 9 bases match TRBD1. The CDR3 covers 14 residues. The V gene end was trimmed by 9 bases and the J gene end by 8 bases; junction bases not matched to a gene: 8. Germline lookup yields CDR1 SNHLY and CDR2 FYNNEI. The CDR3 reads CARGPGQGYSPLHF. DNA of the CDR3: TGTGCCAGGGGGCCGGGACAGGGCTATTCACCCCTCCACTTT.

The rearrangement links TRBV6-5 to TRBJ1-5, with D unclear. CDR1 MNHEY and CDR2 SVGAGI come from the germline V gene. The CDR3 has 15 amino acids. Trimming took 0 bases from V and 5 from J, leaving 11 bases between them. Here the CDR3 DNA reads TGTGCCAGCAGTTACTCTAGGGCCCAAGATCAGCCCCAGCATTTT. Its protein is CASSYSRAQDQPQHF.

The V gene is TRBV6-5, the J gene TRBJ1-1, with D unresolved. Trimming removed 0 bases at V and 4 bases at J, with 6 bases between. Germline V gene data show CDR1 as MNHEY and CDR2 as SVGAGI. The CDR3 loop spans 13 amino acids. CDR3 amino acids: CASSYSRVTEAFF. In DNA form, the CDR3 reads TGTGCCAGCAGTTACTCCCGAGTCACTGAAGCTTTCTTT.